This T cell receptor beta chain was obtained from a study of shared clonotypes between healthy human individuals. Turning to the study itself: Three CD4 naive, three CD4 memory, two CD8 naive and one CD8 memory plate were used per donor.

Study-level results: Shared clonotypes across all four donors exceeded non-shared ones in generation probability.

In the sorted-subset replicate PCRs, approximately 200 ng DNA, 30,000 or so T cell genomes, was used. This table comes from immunoSEQ multiplex PCR, and its TCRdb copy is limited to in-frame clones, with some not included. The repertoire holds some 740,000 clones, with nearly 95% as singletons. CD45RO-negative CD8 cells positively selected for CCR7 made up the naive population, which excluded terminally differentiated effector memory CD45RA+ cells. On this clone: Its antigen is not identified.

The CDR3 has 13 residues. CDR1 is SGHRS, CDR2 YFSETQ, per germline. The J segment lost 6 bases and the V segment lost 4 bases, leaving 6 bases of the junction unmatched. Sequencing was done on a sample of naive CD8+ T cells sorted from blood. The chain uses TRBV5-1 and TRBJ2-5, with 7 bases aligning to TRBD1. This TCR was recovered from a man between 25 and 39 years old in good health. The CDR3 sequence: CASSRGGQKTQYF. Written as DNA, the CDR3 is TGCGCCAGCAGCCGAGGGGGACAGAAGACCCAGTACTTC.